The rows below give T cell receptor beta chains drawn from one sample of a study of T cell responses to AZD1222 COVID-19 vaccine. TCRdb's copy holds only in-frame clones and misses some; the assay was immunoSEQ multiplex PCR. The sample comprises about 49,000 clones, around four fifths of which are singletons, and 20% rests with the top ten. The starting material was peripheral blood, obtained on day 0 of MenACWY control vaccination. Receptor source: an adult in good health. Each CDR3 is given with its conserved first and last residue. Fields, in order: J gene, V gene, clone size, D gene, CDR3 protein, CDR3 DNA. D genes are given only for firm matches. Only part of the rows carry a size: once, few, many, or a class if the clone is expanded.

>TRBJ2-4|TRBV6-5|once|NA
CASSMGLAKNIQYF
TGTGCCAGCAGTATGGGTCTAGCCAAAAACATTCAGTACTTC
>TRBJ2-2|TRBV19|NA|TRBD2
CASTAGANTGELFF
TGTGCCAGTACCGCGGGGGCGAACACCGGGGAGCTGTTTTTT
>TRBJ1-4|TRBV6-5|NA|NA
CASRGGRRYEKLFF
TGTGCCAGCAGGGGAGGTCGGCGCTACGAAAAACTGTTTTTT
>TRBJ1-5|TRBV27|NA|NA
CASSIRGNQPQHF
TGTGCCAGCAGTATCAGGGGCAATCAGCCCCAGCATTTT
>TRBJ2-3|TRBV9|NA|NA
CASSVAEGSPSDTQYF
TGTGCCAGCAGCGTAGCAGAGGGGTCCCCTTCAGATACGCAGTATTTT
>TRBJ2-5|TRBV7-9|few|TRBD2
CASSSRLAGETQYF
TGTGCCAGCAGCTCCAGACTAGCGGGAGAGACCCAGTACTTC
>TRBJ2-5|TRBV28|NA|NA
CASSLGETQYF
TGTGCCAGCAGTTTGGGAGAGACCCAGTACTTC
>TRBJ1-3|TRBV15|NA|TRBD1
CATSSQWTGPGNTIYF
TGTGCCACCAGCAGTCAATGGACAGGGCCTGGAAACACCATATATTTT
>TRBJ1-5|TRBV5-1|NA|NA
CASSLGGGASNQPQHF
TGCGCCAGCAGCTTGGGTGGAGGGGCTAGCAATCAGCCCCAGCATTTT
>TRBJ1-2|TRBV2|NA|NA
CASSPTRERGYTF
TGTGCCAGCAGCCCCACGAGGGAACGAGGCTACACCTTC
>TRBJ1-4|TRBV2|NA|NA
CASTPTGHLNEKLFF
TGTGCCAGCACCCCGACGGGACACCTTAATGAAAAACTGTTTTTT
>TRBJ1-3|TRBV5-8|NA|NA
CASSPSGAWDPSGNTIYF
TGTGCCAGCAGCCCCTCGGGAGCTTGGGACCCCTCTGGAAACACCATATATTTT
>TRBJ2-1|TRBV5-5|NA|TRBD1
CASSLWDRDYNEQFF
TGTGCCAGCAGCTTGTGGGACAGGGACTACAATGAGCAGTTCTTC
>TRBJ1-1|TRBV2|NA|TRBD1
CAGGTGTEAFF
TGTGCCGGCGGGACAGGGACTGAAGCTTTCTTT
>TRBJ2-7|TRBV30|NA|TRBD2
CAWSNPGLAGVSYEQYF
TGTGCCTGGAGTAATCCGGGACTAGCGGGAGTCTCCTACGAGCAGTACTTC
>TRBJ2-7|TRBV19|NA|TRBD1
CASSIEGTGTGEQYF
TGTGCCAGTAGTATAGAAGGGACAGGGACGGGCGAGCAGTACTTC
>TRBJ2-2|TRBV9|NA|NA
CASSARSETPGELFF
TGTGCCAGCAGCGCACGTTCAGAGACCCCCGGGGAGCTGTTTTTT
>TRBJ2-3|TRBV2|NA|TRBD2
CASRLGTSGSDTQYF
TGTGCCAGCAGGCTAGGGACTAGCGGGAGCGATACGCAGTATTTT
>TRBJ1-3|TRBV6-1|few|NA
CASSEGKRGRGNTIYF
TGTGCCAGCAGTGAAGGGAAACGGGGAAGAGGAAACACCATATATTTT
>TRBJ1-4|TRBV10-2|NA|NA
CASSEQGLGKLFF
TGCGCCAGCAGTGAGCAGGGATTAGGAAAACTGTTTTTT
>TRBJ1-1|TRBV14|NA|NA
CASSQLGGAGTEAFF
TGTGCCAGCAGCCAACTCGGGGGCGCGGGCACTGAAGCTTTCTTT
>TRBJ1-1|TRBV5-1|NA|NA
CASSLVPWEAFF
TGCGCCAGCAGCTTGGTCCCATGGGAGGCTTTCTTT
>TRBJ2-3|TRBV7-9|NA|NA
CASCREPADTQYF
TGTGCCAGCTGTCGAGAGCCCGCAGATACGCAGTATTTT
>TRBJ1-1|TRBV12-3/TRBV12-4|NA|NA
CASNVAGGTEAFF
TGTGCCAGCAACGTAGCTGGAGGCACTGAAGCTTTCTTT
>TRBJ2-1|TRBV5-1|once|TRBD2
CASSLVPSSGAYNEQFF
TGCGCCAGCAGCTTGGTCCCCTCTAGCGGGGCTTACAATGAGCAGTTCTTC
>TRBJ1-1|TRBV5-1|NA|NA
CASSLGSGRTEAFF
TGCGCCAGCAGCTTGGGTTCAGGGAGGACTGAAGCTTTCTTT
>TRBJ2-5|TRBV4-2|NA|NA
CASSQETQETQYF
TGTGCCAGCAGCCAAGAGACCCAAGAGACCCAGTACTTC
>TRBJ2-7|TRBV7-2|NA|NA
CASSLHPLNSYEQYF
TGTGCCAGCAGCTTACACCCCCTCAACTCCTACGAGCAGTACTTC
>TRBJ1-1|TRBV28|few|NA
CASSYGSPGNTEAFF
TGTGCCAGCAGTTACGGGTCCCCGGGTAACACTGAAGCTTTCTTT
>TRBJ2-3|TRBV5-1|NA|TRBD2
CASSRQGREGDTQYF
TGCGCCAGCAGCCGCCAGGGGCGGGAGGGGGATACGCAGTATTTT
>TRBJ1-5|TRBV2|NA|NA
CASSGARNNQPQHF
TGTGCCAGCAGTGGGGCCCGGAATAATCAGCCCCAGCATTTT
>TRBJ2-3|TRBV5-1|many|NA
CASSLGAGGTTDTQYF
TGCGCCAGCAGCTTAGGGGCAGGGGGGACCACAGATACGCAGTATTTT
>TRBJ1-1|TRBV19|NA|TRBD1
CASSMTGVNTEAFF
TGTGCCAGTAGTATGACAGGGGTGAACACTGAAGCTTTCTTT
>TRBJ2-5|TRBV6-1|NA|NA
CASSSGTTYQETQYF
TGTGCCAGCAGTTCCGGGACCACTTACCAAGAGACCCAGTACTTC
>TRBJ2-1|TRBV7-8|NA|TRBD2
CASSYISGSREQFF
TGTGCCAGCAGCTATATTAGCGGGAGCCGCGAGCAGTTCTTC
>TRBJ2-2|TRBV12-5|NA|NA
CASGDKWGRNTGELFF
TGTGCTAGTGGTGACAAGTGGGGGAGGAACACCGGGGAGCTGTTTTTT
>TRBJ2-7|TRBV10-2|NA|TRBD1
CASSGQGFYEQYF
TGCGCCAGCAGTGGACAGGGCTTCTACGAGCAGTACTTC
>TRBJ2-1|TRBV18|NA|TRBD2
CASSPALAAGNNEQFF
TGTGCCAGCTCGCCGGCCCTAGCGGCCGGTAACAATGAGCAGTTCTTC
>TRBJ2-2|TRBV7-9|medium-sized|NA
CASSLGIGELFF
TGTGCCAGCAGCTTAGGGATCGGGGAGCTGTTTTTT
>TRBJ1-1|TRBV7-2|NA|NA
CASSFELTANTEAFF
TGTGCCAGCAGCTTTGAGTTGACCGCGAACACTGAAGCTTTCTTT
>TRBJ2-7|TRBV28|NA|NA
CASQLERHYEQYF
TGTGCCAGCCAGCTGGAGAGACACTACGAGCAGTACTTC
>TRBJ2-7|TRBV12-3/TRBV12-4|NA|NA
CASSFGGGHQQYF
TGTGCCAGCAGTTTCGGGGGAGGCCACCAGCAGTACTTC
>TRBJ2-4|TRBV18|NA|NA
CASSPLTTDSIQYF
TGTGCCAGCTCACCACTAACAACGGACAGCATTCAGTACTTC
>TRBJ2-2|TRBV11-1|NA|TRBD2
CASSFSGGGTGELFF
TGTGCCAGCAGCTTTAGCGGCGGGGGCACCGGGGAGCTGTTTTTT
>TRBJ1-2|TRBV5-1|few|NA
CASSLERDYGYTF
TGCGCCAGCAGCTTGGAAAGGGACTATGGCTACACCTTC
>TRBJ1-6|TRBV7-8|NA|NA
CASSLGNERSSPLHF
TGTGCCAGCAGCTTAGGAAACGAGCGGAGTTCACCCCTCCACTTT